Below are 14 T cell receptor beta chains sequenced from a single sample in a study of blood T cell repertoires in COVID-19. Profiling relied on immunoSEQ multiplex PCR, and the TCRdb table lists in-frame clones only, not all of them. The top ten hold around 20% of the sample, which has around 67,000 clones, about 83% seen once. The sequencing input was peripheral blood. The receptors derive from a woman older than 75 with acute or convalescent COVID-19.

The CDR3, as DNA: TGTGCCAGCAGCTTAGCGCGGGTACTTACTGAAGCTTTCTTT. It yields the protein CASSLARVLTEAFF. The chain links TRBV7-8 to TRBJ1-1; D gene ambiguous. Between the trimmed V and J ends, which lost 0 bases and 5 bases, there was a span of 10 bases. In germline, CDR1 is SGHVS, CDR2 FQNEAQ. The CDR3 is made up of 14 amino acids.

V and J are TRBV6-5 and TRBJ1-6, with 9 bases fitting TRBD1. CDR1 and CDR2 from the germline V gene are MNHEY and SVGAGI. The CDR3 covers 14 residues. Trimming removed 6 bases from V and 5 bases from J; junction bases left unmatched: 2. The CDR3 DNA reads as TGTGCCAGCAGATGGACAGGGGATAATTCACCCCTCCACTTT. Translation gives CASRWTGDNSPLHF.

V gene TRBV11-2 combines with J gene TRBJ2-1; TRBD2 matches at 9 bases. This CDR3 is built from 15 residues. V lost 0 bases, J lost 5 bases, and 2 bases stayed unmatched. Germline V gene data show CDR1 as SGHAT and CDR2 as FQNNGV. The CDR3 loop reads CASSLETSGHNEQFF. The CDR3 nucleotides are TGTGCCAGCAGCTTAGAGACTAGCGGACACAATGAGCAGTTCTTC.

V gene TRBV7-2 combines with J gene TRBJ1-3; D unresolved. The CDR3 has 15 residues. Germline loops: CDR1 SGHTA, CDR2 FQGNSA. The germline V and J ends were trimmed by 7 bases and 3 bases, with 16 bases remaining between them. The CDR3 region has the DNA TGTGCCAGCACCCGTCAGGCCGGGGTTGGAAACACCATATATTTT. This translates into CASTRQAGVGNTIYF.

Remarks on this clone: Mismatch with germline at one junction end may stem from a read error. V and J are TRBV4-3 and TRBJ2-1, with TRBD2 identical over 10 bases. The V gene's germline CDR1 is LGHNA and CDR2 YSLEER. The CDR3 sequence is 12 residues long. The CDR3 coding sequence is TGCGCCAGCAGGCAAGCGGGAGGGCCGCAGTTCTTC. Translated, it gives CASRQAGGPQFF.

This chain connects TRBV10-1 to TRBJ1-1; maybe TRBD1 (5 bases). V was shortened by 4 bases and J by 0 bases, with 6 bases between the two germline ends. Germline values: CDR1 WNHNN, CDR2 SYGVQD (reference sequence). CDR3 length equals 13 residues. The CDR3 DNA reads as TGCGCCAGCAGTGGACAGTTGAACACTGAAGCTTTCTTT. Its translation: CASSGQLNTEAFF.

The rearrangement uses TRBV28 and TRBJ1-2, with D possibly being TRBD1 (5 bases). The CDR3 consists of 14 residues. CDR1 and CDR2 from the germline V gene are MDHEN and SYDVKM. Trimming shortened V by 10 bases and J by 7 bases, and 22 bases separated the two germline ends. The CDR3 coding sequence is TGTGCCACCTTAGGGCGCAGGGAAGGCGGTGGCTACACCTTC. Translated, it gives CATLGRREGGGYTF.

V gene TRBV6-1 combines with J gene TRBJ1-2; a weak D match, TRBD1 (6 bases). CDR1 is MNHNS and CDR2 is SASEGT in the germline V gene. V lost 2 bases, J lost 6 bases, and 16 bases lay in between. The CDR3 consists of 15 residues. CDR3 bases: TGTGCCAGCAGTGAAACCCCGACAGGATACGATGGCTACACCTTC. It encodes CASSETPTGYDGYTF.

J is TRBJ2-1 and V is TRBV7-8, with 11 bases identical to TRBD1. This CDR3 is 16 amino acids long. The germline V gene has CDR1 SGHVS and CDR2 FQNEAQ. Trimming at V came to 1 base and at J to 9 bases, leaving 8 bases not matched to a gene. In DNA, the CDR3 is TGTGCCAGCAGCTTAGAGGAAGGACAGGGGGCTGGTGAGCAGTTCTTC. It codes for CASSLEEGQGAGEQFF. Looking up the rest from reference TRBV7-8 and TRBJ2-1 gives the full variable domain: GAGVSQSPRYKVAKRGQDVALRCDPISGHVSLFWYQQALGQGPEFLTYFQNEAQLDKSGLPSDRFFAERPEGSVSTLKIQRTQQEDSAVYLCASSLEEGQGAGEQFFGPGTRLTVL.

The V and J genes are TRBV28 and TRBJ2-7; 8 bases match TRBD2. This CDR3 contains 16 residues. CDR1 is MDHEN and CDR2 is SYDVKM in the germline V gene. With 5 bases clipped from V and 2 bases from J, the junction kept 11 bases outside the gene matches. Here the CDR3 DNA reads TGTGCCAGCAGTCTCGGGGGGGCCAGACTCCCCTACGAGCAGTACTTC. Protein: CASSLGGARLPYEQYF.

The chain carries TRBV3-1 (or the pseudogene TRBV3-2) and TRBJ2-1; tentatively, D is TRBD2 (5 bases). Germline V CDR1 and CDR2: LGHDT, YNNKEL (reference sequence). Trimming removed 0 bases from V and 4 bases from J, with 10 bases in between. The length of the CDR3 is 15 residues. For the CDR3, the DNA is TGTGCCAGCAGCCAAGATCCTCGGGGTTACAATGAGCAGTTCTTC. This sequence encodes CASSQDPRGYNEQFF.

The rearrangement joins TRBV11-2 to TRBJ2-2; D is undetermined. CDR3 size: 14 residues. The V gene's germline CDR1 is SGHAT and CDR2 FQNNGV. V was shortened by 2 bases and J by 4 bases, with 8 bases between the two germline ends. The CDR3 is CASSLTLGTGELFF. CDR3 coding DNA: TGTGCCAGCAGCTTAACTCTTGGCACCGGGGAGCTGTTTTTT.

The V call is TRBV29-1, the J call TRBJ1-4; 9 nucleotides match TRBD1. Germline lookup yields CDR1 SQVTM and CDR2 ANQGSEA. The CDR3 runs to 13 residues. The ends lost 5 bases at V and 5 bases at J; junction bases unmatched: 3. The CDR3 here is CSVTTGGNEKLFF. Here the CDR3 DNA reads TGCAGCGTTACGACAGGGGGAAATGAAAAACTGTTTTTT.

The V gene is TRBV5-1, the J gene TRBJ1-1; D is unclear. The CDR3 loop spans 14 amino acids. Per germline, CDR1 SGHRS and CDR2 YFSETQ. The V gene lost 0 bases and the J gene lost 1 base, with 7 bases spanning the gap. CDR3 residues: CASSLAVANTEAFF. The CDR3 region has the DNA TGCGCCAGCAGCTTGGCCGTGGCGAACACTGAAGCTTTCTTT.